The rows below give T cell receptor beta chains drawn from one sample of a study of T-cell reconstitution after alpha-beta-depleted transplantation in children. TCRdb re-analysed the PCR reads in MiXCR, keeping a single row per CDR3 protein. In the table there are 70,000 to 100,000 distinct CDR3 sequences, 12% of which are singletons. The sample consisted of PBMCs from the stem cell graft donor, taken from the stem cell graft. These receptors all come from a human donor who donated a stem cell graft to a child with inherited bone marrow failure. Both conserved end residues are part of each CDR3. Each record gives: D gene, V gene, J gene, clone size, CDR3 DNA, CDR3 protein. A D gene is named only where the DNA matches it firmly. Part of the rows lack a size; the others show once, few, many or a class for expanded clones.

d_gene: -; v_gene: TRBV5-6; j_gene: TRBJ2-3; abundance: -; CDR3nt: TGTGCCAGCAGCTTGGTGTCCACATCCTCCACAGATACGCAGTATTTT; CDR3aa: CASSLVSTSSTDTQYF
d_gene: -; v_gene: TRBV7-9; j_gene: TRBJ2-1; abundance: few; CDR3nt: TGTGCCAGCAGCTTAGGCCTGGACTGGAGCTCCTACAATGAGCAGTTCTTC; CDR3aa: CASSLGLDWSSYNEQFF
d_gene: -; v_gene: TRBV18; j_gene: TRBJ1-5; abundance: few; CDR3nt: TGTGCCAGCTCACCAAACCAGGGGAGACAGCCCCAGCATTTT; CDR3aa: CASSPNQGRQPQHF
d_gene: TRBD1; v_gene: TRBV7-9; j_gene: TRBJ2-1; abundance: many; CDR3nt: TGTGCCAGCAGCTTATCCCGGACAGGGGGCCACTACAATGAGCAGTTCTTC; CDR3aa: CASSLSRTGGHYNEQFF
d_gene: TRBD2; v_gene: TRBV20-1; j_gene: TRBJ2-1; abundance: -; CDR3nt: TGCAGCGCTTTTCAACTAGCGGGGAATGAGCGGTTCTTC; CDR3aa: CSAFQLAGNERFF
d_gene: -; v_gene: TRBV20-1; j_gene: TRBJ2-4; abundance: medium-sized; CDR3nt: TGCAGTGCGGACCCCAACGGGGAGTCCACAAACATTCAGTACTTC; CDR3aa: CSADPNGESTNIQYF
d_gene: -; v_gene: TRBV4-3; j_gene: TRBJ1-1; abundance: -; CDR3nt: TGCGCCAGCAGCCAAGGTCTGCGGGAGAACCCTGAACCTTTCTTT; CDR3aa: CASSQGLRENPEPFF
d_gene: -; v_gene: TRBV29-1; j_gene: TRBJ1-1; abundance: -; CDR3nt: TGCAGCGTCAATCTGGCCTCAGCTTTCTTT; CDR3aa: CSVNLASAFF
d_gene: TRBD1; v_gene: TRBV7-2; j_gene: TRBJ2-1; abundance: many; CDR3nt: TGTGCCAGCAGGATACGGGACAGGGAGGGTAATGAGCAGTTCTTC; CDR3aa: CASRIRDREGNEQFF
d_gene: -; v_gene: TRBV7-9; j_gene: TRBJ2-7; abundance: many; CDR3nt: TGTGCCAGCAGCTTAGTGGGTGCCGAGCAGTACTTC; CDR3aa: CASSLVGAEQYF
d_gene: -; v_gene: TRBV5-6; j_gene: TRBJ1-4; abundance: -; CDR3nt: TGTGCCAGCAGTGTAACGTCGGTTGAAAAACTGTTTTTT; CDR3aa: CASSVTSVEKLFF
d_gene: -; v_gene: TRBV5-5; j_gene: TRBJ2-4; abundance: -; CDR3nt: TGTGCCAGCAGCCGGGTGGCCAAAAACATTCAGTACTTC; CDR3aa: CASSRVAKNIQYF
d_gene: -; v_gene: TRBV19; j_gene: TRBJ2-1; abundance: -; CDR3nt: TGTGCCAGTAGTACCACAGGGTTCGCCCCCTACAATGAGCAGTTCTTC; CDR3aa: CASSTTGFAPYNEQFF
d_gene: TRBD1; v_gene: TRBV7-3; j_gene: TRBJ2-1; abundance: -; CDR3nt: TGTGCCAGCAGCTTACAGGGGGCGATTGACAATGAGCAGTTCTTC; CDR3aa: CASSLQGAIDNEQFF
d_gene: TRBD1; v_gene: TRBV29-1; j_gene: TRBJ1-1; abundance: -; CDR3nt: TGCAGCGTAGCCGACAGGGAAATCTCTGAAGCTTTCTTT; CDR3aa: CSVADREISEAFF
d_gene: TRBD2; v_gene: TRBV7-2; j_gene: TRBJ2-1; abundance: once; CDR3nt: TGTGCCAGCAGCCCTAACATGGGGGGGTATGAGCAGTTCTTC; CDR3aa: CASSPNMGGYEQFF
d_gene: -; v_gene: TRBV7-9; j_gene: TRBJ1-1; abundance: -; CDR3nt: TGTGCCAGCAGACCGGGGCAGAACACTGAAGCTTTCTTT; CDR3aa: CASRPGQNTEAFF
d_gene: -; v_gene: TRBV20-1; j_gene: TRBJ1-1; abundance: many; CDR3nt: TGCAGTGCTCCACTCTGGAGCCAGGCCCCTGGGGCTTTCTTT; CDR3aa: CSAPLWSQAPGAFF
d_gene: -; v_gene: TRBV27; j_gene: TRBJ2-2; abundance: many; CDR3nt: TGTGCCAGCAGTTCAGGACTGGGAGGGGAGCTGTTTTTT; CDR3aa: CASSSGLGGELFF
d_gene: -; v_gene: TRBV7-9; j_gene: TRBJ2-2; abundance: many; CDR3nt: TGTGCCAGCAGCCCCCGAGGATCGAACACCGGGGAGCTGTTTTTT; CDR3aa: CASSPRGSNTGELFF
d_gene: -; v_gene: TRBV20-1; j_gene: TRBJ2-7; abundance: many; CDR3nt: TGCAGTGCTAGAGACGCCGAGCGGGCCCAACCCTACGAGCAGTACTTC; CDR3aa: CSARDAERAQPYEQYF
d_gene: TRBD1; v_gene: TRBV13; j_gene: TRBJ2-4; abundance: many; CDR3nt: TGTGCCAGCAGCTCCCTTCGACAGGGAGCCATTCAGTACTTC; CDR3aa: CASSSLRQGAIQYF
d_gene: -; v_gene: TRBV14; j_gene: TRBJ2-1; abundance: many; CDR3nt: TGTGCCAGCAGCCACAGGAACTCCCCGGAAGAGCAGTTCTTC; CDR3aa: CASSHRNSPEEQFF
d_gene: TRBD1; v_gene: TRBV3-1; j_gene: TRBJ2-1; abundance: many; CDR3nt: TGTGCCAGCAGCCGATGGGGACAGGGGAGAAACAATGAGCAGTTCTTC; CDR3aa: CASSRWGQGRNNEQFF
d_gene: -; v_gene: TRBV7-3; j_gene: TRBJ2-3; abundance: many; CDR3nt: TGTGCCAGCAGCGGGGGCCTTTTCACAGATACGCAGTATTTT; CDR3aa: CASSGGLFTDTQYF
d_gene: TRBD1; v_gene: TRBV29-1; j_gene: TRBJ2-7; abundance: many; CDR3nt: TGCAGCGTGGGACAGGGGGACTACGAGCAGTACTTC; CDR3aa: CSVGQGDYEQYF
d_gene: TRBD2; v_gene: TRBV7-9; j_gene: TRBJ2-1; abundance: many; CDR3nt: TGTGCCAGCACGTTGGCGGTAGCGGGCCACAATGAGCAGTTCTTC; CDR3aa: CASTLAVAGHNEQFF
d_gene: TRBD2; v_gene: TRBV29-1; j_gene: TRBJ2-3; abundance: many; CDR3nt: TGCAGCGGTACTAGCGGGAGGGGGAGAATCACAGATACGCAGTATTTT; CDR3aa: CSGTSGRGRITDTQYF
d_gene: TRBD2; v_gene: TRBV20-1; j_gene: TRBJ2-5; abundance: many; CDR3nt: TGCAGCGGACTAGTGGCTGGAGAGACCCAGTACTTC; CDR3aa: CSGLVAGETQYF